The next 20 T cell receptor beta chains were all read from a single sample in a study of blood T cells in healthy people across ages. A second PCR, run for roughly 7 to 11 cycles, used a sample-barcoded 5' primer plus a J-beta primer mix. Each CDR3 protein is one row after TCRdb ran MiXCR on the 5' RACE reads. The data show 550,000 to 650,000 distinct CDR3 sequences, about 30% seen once. Sequenced sample: blood. These receptors were taken from a woman of 80 years or more in good health.

This sequence joins TRBV4-1 and TRBJ2-1, with TRBD1 as a possible D gene (7 bases). TRBJ2-7 explains the end of the DNA better; the J call may be wrong. In germline, CDR1 is MGHRA, CDR2 YSYEKL. The CDR3 is 13 residues long. CDR3 protein: CASNRQGGYEQYF. CDR3 nucleotides: TGCGCCAGCAACCGGCAGGGGGGATACGAGCAGTACTTC.

The V gene is TRBV20-1, the J gene TRBJ1-5, with a possible D match to TRBD1 (6 bases). Germline V gene lookup returns CDR1 DFQATT and CDR2 SNEGSKA (reference sequence). CDR3 length equals 13 residues. Trimming pared 5 bases from V and 3 bases from J, leaving 11 bases between. CDR3 protein: CSAQGQNNQPQHF. In DNA form, the CDR3 reads TGCAGTGCTCAGGGGCAGAACAATCAGCCCCAGCATTTT.

This clonotype has a handful of counts. A read error may be the cause here, since a much bigger clone is one base away. As DNA, the CDR3 is TGTGCCAGCAGCTTAGTTAGCGGGGGGGTTGTAAGCTCCTACAATGAGCAGTACTTC. It is translated as CASSLVSGGVVSSYNEQYF. The gene calls are TRBV7-2 and TRBJ2-1; the match to TRBD2 covers 11 bases. The DNA end lines up better with TRBJ2-7; the J call may be wrong. Germline V lookup: CDR1 SGHTA, CDR2 FQGNSA. This CDR3 has 19 residues.

As to this clonotype: A much larger clone differs from this one at a single base, so this may be a read error. J is TRBJ2-1 and V is TRBV11-3, with 12 bases identical to TRBD2. The germline V gene encodes CDR1 SGHNT and CDR2 YENEEA. CDR3 size: 19 residues. CDR3 in DNA: TGTACCAGCAGCCCGGTTGGGGCCCCTCTAGCGGGGGGGACTAATGAGCAGTTCTTC. It specifies CTSSPVGAPLAGGTNEQFF.

CDR3: CASSRGTSGTITDTQYF. The CDR3 nucleotides read TGTGCCAGCAGCCGAGGGACGAGCGGGACTATCACAGATACGCAGTATTTT. The chain couples TRBV7-2 to TRBJ2-3, with 7 positions matching TRBD2. This CDR3 has 17 residues. V dropped 5 bases and J dropped 2; count of bases not matched to a gene: 13. Per germline, CDR1 SGHTA and CDR2 FQGNSA.

Note on this clonotype: This may arise from a read error, as a much more abundant clone is one base away. The rearrangement uses TRBV28 and TRBJ2-1, with 9 bases fitting TRBD1. The closer fit of TRBJ2-7 to the DNA end suggests the J call may be wrong. CDR1 MDHEN and CDR2 SYDVKM come from the germline V gene. This CDR3 region has 16 residues. The CDR3 reads CASSPTTGGVYNEQYF. CDR3 bases: TGTGCCAGCAGTCCTACGACAGGGGGGGTATACAATGAGCAGTACTTC.

The chain combines TRBV30 with TRBJ1-2; D not resolved. This CDR3 contains 14 residues. V lost 0 bases and J 4 bases, leaving 12 bases between the germline ends. The germline gives CDR1 GTSNPN, CDR2 SVGIG (reference sequence). The CDR3 is CAWSVPGRSYGYTF. The CDR3, as DNA: TGTGCCTGGAGTGTACCTGGCCGAAGCTATGGCTACACCTTC.

This clonotype was recorded at least ten times. V gene TRBV3-1 combines with J gene TRBJ2-1; TRBD2 matches 10 bases. The germline V gene encodes CDR1 LGHDT and CDR2 YNNKEL (reference sequence). V shed 4 bases, J shed 7 bases, and the junction held 7 bases outside the gene matches. CDR3 length: 15 residues. The CDR3 here is CASSPSGGAENEQFF. As DNA, the CDR3 is TGTGCCAGCAGCCCGAGCGGGGGGGCCGAGAATGAGCAGTTCTTC.

Worth noting for this clonotype: One end of the junction does not line up with germline, which may come from a read error. The V and J genes are TRBV9 and TRBJ2-3; TRBD2 might be the D (5 bases). Germline V lookup: CDR1 SGDLS, CDR2 YYNGEE. There are 14 residues in the CDR3. The CDR3 spells CAGSGGSNGDAQYF. Written as DNA, the CDR3 is TGTGCCGGCAGCGGAGGAAGTAACGGGGATGCGCAGTATTTT. Together with reference TRBV9 and TRBJ2-3, the CDR3 gives the full variable domain: DSGVTQTPKHLITATGQRVTLRCSPRSGDLSVYWYQQSLDQGLQFLIQYYNGEERAKGNILERFSAQQFPDLHSELNLSSLELGDSALYFCAGSGGSNGDAQYFGPGTRLTVL.

This clonotype was recorded many times. The chain combines TRBV20-1 with TRBJ2-4; no reliable D call. Looked up from germline, CDR1 is DFQATT and CDR2 is SNEGSKA (reference sequence). This CDR3 comprises 13 residues. The V end was cut by 6 bases, the J end by 3 bases, with 12 bases between. CDR3 sequence: CSAEYRDKNIQYF. CDR3 in DNA: TGCAGTGCGGAGTACCGAGACAAAAACATTCAGTACTTC.

This clonotype was recorded many times. This rearrangement joins TRBV7-2 to TRBJ1-5; 8 bases match TRBD1. This CDR3 is built from 15 residues. The germline CDR1 and CDR2 sequences are SGHTA and FQGNSA. The junction had 6 bases not matched to a gene; V was cut back by 5 bases and J by 3 bases. This CDR3 reads CASSARGQVNQPQHF. The CDR3 region has the DNA TGTGCCAGCAGCGCTCGGGGACAGGTCAATCAGCCCCAGCATTTT.

As to this clonotype: A single base separates this from a much larger clone, so it may be a read error. The gene calls are TRBV29-1 and TRBJ2-7; perhaps TRBD1 as D (5 bases). Trimming cost V 7 bases and J 6 bases, with 13 bases left between them. Germline lookup yields CDR1 SQVTM and CDR2 ANQGSEA. This CDR3 is built from 11 residues. This CDR3 reads CSAETDCEQYF. In DNA form, the CDR3 reads TGCAGCGCCGAGACAGACTGCGAGCAGTACTTC.

CDR3 bases: TGTGCCAGCAGCTTACCAGGGCATAACTATGGCTACACCTTC. It encodes CASSLPGHNYGYTF. The chain joins TRBV7-9 to TRBJ1-2; possibly TRBD1 for D (5 bases). CDR1 is SEHNR and CDR2 is FQNEAQ in the germline V gene (reference sequence). This CDR3 has 14 amino acids. V shed 2 bases and J shed 1 base, with 8 bases lying between them.

This clonotype was counted at least ten times. This chain links TRBV4-3 with TRBJ2-1; TRBD1 agrees at 7 bases. From germline, CDR1 is LGHNA and CDR2 YSLEER. V lost 0 bases, J lost 2 bases, and 10 bases stayed unmatched. The CDR3 contains 18 residues. The CDR3 DNA is TGCGCCAGCAGCCAAGACCCGGCCGGGACAGTAACCTACAATGAGCAGTTCTTC. Translated: CASSQDPAGTVTYNEQFF.

There are many counts of this clonotype. The chain employs TRBV7-2 and TRBJ2-5; 16 bases line up with TRBD2. V shed 8 bases and J 2 bases; nucleotides not matched to a gene: 17. The germline V gene encodes CDR1 SGHTA and CDR2 FQGNSA. The CDR3 is 20 residues long. The CDR3 DNA reads as TGTGCCAGCTCATCCGGGGGACTAGCGGGGGGGCGAAGATGGCAAGAGACCCAGTACTTC. This sequence encodes CASSSGGLAGGRRWQETQYF.

This clonotype has ten or more counts. The V and J genes are TRBV6-1 and TRBJ2-3; no clear D gene. The germline V and J ends were trimmed by 1 base and 7 bases, with 21 bases remaining between them. This CDR3 is 17 amino acids long. Germline V CDR1 and CDR2: MNHNS, SASEGT. CDR3 in amino acids: CASSEGRTGRLANTQYF. CDR3 DNA sequence: TGTGCCAGCAGTGAAGGCCGGACGGGCCGTTTGGCGAATACGCAGTATTTT.

CDR3 protein: CASSPGSGLMNTEAFF. In DNA, the CDR3 is TGTGCCAGCTCACCAGGGTCCGGATTAATGAACACTGAAGCTTTCTTT. J is TRBJ1-1 and V is TRBV18, with D unresolved. The CDR3 has 16 amino acids. V was cut by 2 bases and J by 0 bases, with 13 bases left in between. Germline CDR1 KGHSH, CDR2 LQKENI. The entire variable domain, with the rest obtained from reference TRBV18 and TRBJ1-1, is as follows: NAGVMQNPRHLVRRRGQEARLRCSPMKGHSHVYWYRQLPEEGLKFMVYLQKENIIDESGMPKERFSAEFPKEGPSILRIQQVVRGDSAAYFCASSPGSGLMNTEAFFGQGTRLTVV.

This chain joins TRBV30 and TRBJ1-6; TRBD1 matches at 7 bases. Germline lookup yields CDR1 GTSNPN and CDR2 SVGIG (reference sequence). The trim removed 4 bases at V and 11 bases at J, leaving 8 bases unmatched. The CDR3 spans 13 residues. This CDR3 is CAWNTDREAPLHF. In DNA form, the CDR3 reads TGTGCCTGGAACACCGACAGGGAGGCACCCCTCCACTTT.

Many counts were recorded for this clonotype. The chain joins TRBV7-9 to TRBJ2-3; possible D gene TRBD2, 5 bases. From germline, CDR1 is SEHNR and CDR2 FQNEAQ (reference sequence). The CDR3 consists of 15 residues. Between the trimmed V and J ends, which lost 5 bases and 0 bases, there was a span of 12 bases. CDR3 protein: CASSPPGSSTDTQYF. CDR3 nucleotide sequence: TGTGCCAGCAGCCCCCCGGGGTCTAGCACAGATACGCAGTATTTT.

There are many counts of this clonotype. A read error may explain this, as a much larger clone is one base away. The chain uses TRBV5-1 and TRBJ2-1; D uncertain. The better agreement between TRBJ2-7 and the DNA end casts doubt on the J call. Germline V CDR1 and CDR2: SGHRS, YFSETQ. The CDR3 extends over 13 amino acids. CDR3 nucleotides: TGCGCCAGCAGCTTCTCGGTGTACAATGAGCAGTACTTC. This codes for CASSFSVYNEQYF.